Below are 16 T cell receptor beta chains sequenced from a single sample in a study of T cells in Graves' hyperthyroidism and ophthalmopathy. RNA transcripts served as the template for amplifying TCR beta CDR3 regions. Primed by the HTBI set, a first-round RT-PCR was run on the TCR CDR3. TCRdb called the multiplex PCR reads again in MiXCR, with one record for every CDR3 protein. This repertoire shows around 450,000 distinct CDR3 sequences, roughly 15% found once; its top ten account for less than 6.5%. Sequencing input: blood. These receptor sequences come from a woman aged 18-29 years with Graves' hyperthyroidism.

Of note for this clonotype: A much larger clone sits a single nucleotide away, making a read error possible. The chain carries TRBV14 and TRBJ2-7; D call uncertain. The end of the DNA is better explained by TRBJ2-1, so the J call may be wrong. The length of the CDR3 is 11 residues. Germline CDR1 reads SGHDN; CDR2 reads FVKESK. The CDR3: CASSVTYEQFF. The CDR3 DNA sequence: TGTGCCAGCAGCGTTACCTACGAGCAGTTCTTC.

This clonotype showed up just a few times. J is TRBJ2-7 and V is TRBV3-1; 8 bases fit TRBD1. CDR1 and CDR2 from the germline V gene are LGHDT and YNNKEL (reference sequence). CDR3 size: 13 residues. Trimming took 1 base from V and 6 from J; bases not matched to a gene: 2. CDR3 in amino acids: CASSQGDRSEQYF. CDR3 DNA sequence: TGTGCCAGCAGCCAAGGGGACAGGTCCGAGCAGTACTTC.

This clonotype was observed many times. V is TRBV30 and J is TRBJ2-1, with D uncertain. Germline CDR1 and CDR2: GTSNPN and SVGIG (reference sequence). This CDR3 spans 13 amino acids. V shed 0 bases and J shed 0 bases, with 3 bases lying between them. CDR3 sequence (DNA): TGTGCCTGGAGTGTATTCTCCTACAATGAGCAGTTCTTC. Its protein is CAWSVFSYNEQFF.

This clonotype was seen a few times. This chain connects TRBV15 to TRBJ2-1; TRBD1 matches 12 bases. Trimming cost V 5 bases and J 7 bases; bases outside gene matches: 15. CDR1 is LNHNV, CDR2 YYDKDF, per germline (reference sequence). The CDR3 is 18 residues long. The CDR3 protein is CATSRRWGQGALGNEQFF. CDR3 in DNA: TGTGCCACCAGCCGGAGATGGGGACAGGGGGCGCTTGGAAATGAGCAGTTCTTC.

This clonotype has only a few counts. This chain links TRBV11-2 with TRBJ1-6; TRBD1 might be the D (5 bases). CDR3 length: 16 amino acids. Trimming pared 1 base from V and 4 bases from J, leaving 11 bases between. Germline loops: CDR1 SGHAT, CDR2 FQNNGV. CDR3 region: CASSLAATAYNSPLHF. CDR3 in DNA: TGTGCCAGCAGCTTAGCGGCGACAGCATATAATTCACCCCTCCACTTT.

This chain joins TRBV5-5 and TRBJ2-7; no definite D call. CDR1 is SGHKS and CDR2 is YYEKEE in the germline V gene (reference sequence). V was shortened by 1 base and J by 4 bases, with 27 bases between the two germline ends. This CDR3 spans 19 amino acids. The CDR3 nucleotides read TGTGCCAGCAGCTTGCGGATGAGTAGGGCGGAACCCCTTTGGTACGAGCAGTACTTC. Residues: CASSLRMSRAEPLWYEQYF.

This clonotype was seen many times. CDR3 protein: CASNDHWGTMNTEAFF. CDR3 nucleotide sequence: TGTGCCAGCAATGATCACTGGGGAACGATGAACACTGAAGCTTTCTTT. The rearrangement joins TRBV28 to TRBJ1-1, with D uncertain. The V gene lost 7 bases and the J gene lost 0 bases, with 18 bases spanning the gap. The germline CDR1 and CDR2 sequences are MDHEN and SYDVKM. The CDR3 extends over 16 amino acids.

This clonotype was detected many times. The V gene is TRBV5-1, the J gene TRBJ1-5; 8 bases map to TRBD1. The CDR3 runs to 15 residues. V was pared by 0 bases and J by 6 bases, with 5 bases of the junction left unmatched. Germline assignment: CDR1 SGHRS and CDR2 YFSETQ. CDR3 residues: CASSLAPGGGQPQHF. As DNA, the CDR3 is TGCGCCAGCAGCTTGGCCCCAGGGGGCGGTCAGCCCCAGCATTTT.

This clonotype has only a few counts. V is TRBV7-2 and J is TRBJ1-2, with D maybe TRBD1 (5 bases). V gave up 6 bases and J gave up 4 bases, with 15 bases separating them. CDR1 SGHTA and CDR2 FQGNSA come from the germline V gene. The CDR3 is made up of 14 amino acids. CDR3: CASSPTRDFYGYTF. CDR3 sequence (DNA): TGTGCCAGCAGTCCAACCCGGGACTTCTATGGCTACACCTTC.

The genes are TRBV5-1 and TRBJ1-5; D may be TRBD1 (6 bases). Trimming took off 1 base at V and 7 bases at J, with 12 bases between the two ends. The CDR3 is 14 amino acids. Germline V gene data show CDR1 as SGHRS and CDR2 as YFSETQ. CDR3 bases: TGCGCCAGCAGCTTGTCACAGGGAGGGCAGCCCCAGCATTTT. This translates into CASSLSQGGQPQHF.

The rearrangement links TRBV7-8 to TRBJ2-5; 12 bases align to TRBD2. The junction had 8 bases not matched to a gene; V was cut back by 1 base and J by 2 bases. The CDR3 loop spans 18 amino acids. Germline V gene lookup returns CDR1 SGHVS and CDR2 FQNEAQ. The CDR3 DNA follows: TGTGCCAGCAGCTTAGGGGGGTGGACTAGCGGGGATCAAGAGACCCAGTACTTC. Translating gives CASSLGGWTSGDQETQYF.

This clonotype was recorded at least ten times. This chain uses TRBV11-2 with TRBJ2-5, with D hard to call. The ends were cut back, 0 bases at V and 5 bases at J, with 7 bases in the middle. The CDR3 extends over 13 amino acids. CDR1 SGHAT and CDR2 FQNNGV come from the germline V gene. The CDR3 is CASSLDAAETQYF. The CDR3 DNA sequence: TGTGCCAGCAGCTTAGATGCAGCGGAGACCCAGTACTTC.

This clonotype was seen repeatedly, ten times or more. The chain recombines TRBV20-1 with TRBJ2-3; 12 nucleotides agree with TRBD2. With 6 bases clipped from V and 1 base from J, the junction kept 2 bases outside the gene matches. Germline V gene data show CDR1 as DFQATT and CDR2 as SNEGSKA (reference sequence). The CDR3 has 14 amino acids. CDR3 amino acids: CSAGTSGRTDTQYF. The CDR3, as DNA: TGCAGTGCCGGGACTAGCGGGCGCACAGATACGCAGTATTTT.

This clonotype was seen repeatedly, ten times or more. The genes are TRBV2 and TRBJ2-2, with D perhaps TRBD2 (7 bases). Germline V gives CDR1 SNHLY, CDR2 FYNNEI. The CDR3 loop spans 19 amino acids. Trimming pared 6 bases from V and 0 bases from J, leaving 23 bases between. In nucleotides, the CDR3 is TGTGCCAGCAGCCAAAGAGGACTAGTCGGGGGCCCGAACACCGGGGAGCTGTTTTTT. Translation gives CASSQRGLVGGPNTGELFF. Filled out from reference TRBV2 and TRBJ2-2, the complete variable domain reads EPEVTQTPSHQVTQMGQEVILRCVPISNHLYFYWYRQILGQKVEFLVSFYNNEISEKSEIFDDQFSVERPDGSNFTLKIRSTKLEDSAMYFCASSQRGLVGGPNTGELFFGEGSRLTVL.

The V and J genes are TRBV6-5 and TRBJ2-7; no clear D gene. CDR3 length: 15 residues. V shed 2 bases and J shed 3 bases, with 14 bases lying between them. Germline values: CDR1 MNHEY, CDR2 SVGAGI. The CDR3 protein is CASSYRAAILYEQYF. CDR3 nucleotide sequence: TGTGCCAGCAGTTACAGGGCCGCTATACTCTACGAGCAGTACTTC.

In this sample, this clonotype turned up many times. The rearrangement links TRBV14 to TRBJ2-7; maybe TRBD1 (5 bases). V was clipped by 0 bases and J by 0 bases, with 12 bases between them. This CDR3 has 16 amino acids. The germline CDR1 and CDR2 sequences are SGHDN and FVKESK. The CDR3 sequence is CASSQDAGRDSYEQYF. The CDR3 bases are TGTGCCAGCAGCCAAGATGCCGGCAGGGACTCCTACGAGCAGTACTTC.